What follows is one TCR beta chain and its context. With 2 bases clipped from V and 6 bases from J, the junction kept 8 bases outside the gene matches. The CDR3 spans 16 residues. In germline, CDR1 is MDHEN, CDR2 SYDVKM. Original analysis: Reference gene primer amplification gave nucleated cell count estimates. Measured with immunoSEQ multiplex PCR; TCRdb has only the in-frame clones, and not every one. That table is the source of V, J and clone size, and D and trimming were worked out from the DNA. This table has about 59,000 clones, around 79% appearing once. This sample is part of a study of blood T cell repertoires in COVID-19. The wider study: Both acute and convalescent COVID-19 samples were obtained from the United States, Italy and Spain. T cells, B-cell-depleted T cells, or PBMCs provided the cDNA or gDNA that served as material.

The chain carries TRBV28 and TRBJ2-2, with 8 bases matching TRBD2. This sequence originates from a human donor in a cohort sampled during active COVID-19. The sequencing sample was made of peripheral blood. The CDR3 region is CASSLKGAGASGELFF. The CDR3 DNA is TGTGCCAGCAGTTTAAAAGGAGCGGGAGCGTCCGGGGAGCTGTTTTTT.